These 12 T cell receptor beta chains were all obtained from the same sample, sequenced in a study of blood T cell repertoires in COVID-19. Sequencing used immunoSEQ multiplex PCR; TCRdb keeps in-frame clones, though not all of them. This table holds some 90,000 clones, about 88% found once. The sequencing sample was made of peripheral blood. The receptors originated from a man at least 80 years old with active or convalescent COVID-19.

The chain combines TRBV7-3 with TRBJ2-5, with TRBD2 matching 12 bases. Looked up from germline, CDR1 is SGHTA and CDR2 is FQGTGA. The CDR3 runs 15 residues. V lost 6 bases to trimming and J lost 5 bases; unmatched junction nucleotides: 7. CDR3 region: CASSQRLAGVETQYF. CDR3 bases: TGTGCCAGCAGTCAAAGACTAGCGGGAGTGGAGACCCAGTACTTC.

This clone came up once. The V and J genes are TRBV4-1 and TRBJ2-1; 14 bases fit TRBD2. The length of the CDR3 is 17 residues. V gave up 3 bases and J gave up 6 bases; unmatched junction bases: 7. Germline CDR1 reads MGHRA; CDR2 reads YSYEKL. CDR3 in amino acids: CASSQRGLAGVRNEQFF. The CDR3 DNA reads TGCGCCAGCAGCCAGAGGGGACTAGCGGGAGTACGCAATGAGCAGTTCTTC.

The chain has TRBV5-4 and TRBJ2-5; 7 nucleotides match TRBD2. The CDR3 consists of 14 residues. V lost 4 bases, J lost 4 bases, and 7 bases stayed unmatched. Germline values: CDR1 SGHNT, CDR2 YYREEE (reference sequence). The CDR3 bases are TGTGCCAGCAGCGTGGGAGGGATCGGAGAGACCCAGTACTTC. Translated: CASSVGGIGETQYF.

This clone was picked up one time. This chain joins TRBV7-9 and TRBJ2-5; tentatively, D is TRBD2 (5 bases). Trimming shortened V by 1 base and J by 5 bases, and 11 bases separated the two germline ends. CDR1 and CDR2 (germline): SEHNR, FQNEAQ (reference sequence). The CDR3 length is 14 residues. CDR3 region: CASSLGLAFETQYF. CDR3 nucleotide sequence: TGTGCCAGCAGCTTAGGATTAGCGTTCGAGACCCAGTACTTC.

The CDR3 nucleotides are TGTGCCAGCCGCCAGGGGGGCGGGTATTCACCCCTCCACTTT. It codes for CASRQGGGYSPLHF. This chain uses TRBV6-5 with TRBJ1-6; 7 positions agree with TRBD1. The V gene's germline CDR1 is MNHEY and CDR2 SVGAGI. The junction had 9 bases not matched to a gene; V was cut back by 8 bases and J by 8 bases. CDR3 length: 14 amino acids.

This chain links TRBV9 with TRBJ1-2, with 7 bases matching TRBD1. In germline, CDR1 is SGDLS, CDR2 YYNGEE. J lost 4 bases, V lost 3 bases, and 6 bases had no gene match. There are 14 residues in the CDR3. The CDR3 DNA is TGTGCCAGCAGCGCCCGACAGGGCCTCTATGGCTACACCTTC. Its translation is CASSARQGLYGYTF.

This clone was detected only once. The chain employs TRBV5-1 and TRBJ2-1, with 12 bases lining up with TRBD2. After removal of 0 bases from V and 8 bases from J, the junction contained 9 bases not matched to a gene. The CDR3 sequence is 17 residues long. Germline CDR1 and CDR2: SGHRS and YFSETQ. The CDR3 here is CASSLEASGRAHDEQFF. Written as DNA, the CDR3 is TGCGCCAGCAGCTTGGAAGCTAGCGGGAGGGCCCATGATGAGCAGTTCTTC.

The chain employs TRBV7-2 and TRBJ2-7, with D perhaps matching TRBD1 (8 bases). The ends were cut back, 3 bases at V and 4 bases at J, with 19 bases in the middle. CDR3 length: 16 amino acids. Germline V gene lookup returns CDR1 SGHTA and CDR2 FQGNSA. Written as DNA, the CDR3 is TGTGCCAGCAGCTTCTCTCACAGGGGGGGAGGGTACGAGCAGTACTTC. This gives the protein CASSFSHRGGGYEQYF. Complete variable domain (other parts from reference TRBV7-2 and TRBJ2-7): GAGVSQSPSNKVTEKGKDVELRCDPISGHTALYWYRQSLGQGLEFLIYFQGNSAPDKSGLPSDRFSAERTGGSVSTLTIQRTQQEDSAVYLCASSFSHRGGGYEQYFGPGTRLTVT.

The genes are TRBV4-2 and TRBJ2-4; D perhaps matches TRBD1 (6 bases). The length of the CDR3 is 16 residues. V was pared by 2 bases and J by 6 bases, with 17 bases between. CDR1 and CDR2 (germline): LGHNA, YNFKEQ. The CDR3 loop is CASSQKITGWGNIQYF. As DNA, the CDR3 is TGTGCCAGCAGCCAAAAGATTACAGGGTGGGGAAACATTCAGTACTTC.

This clone was picked up one time. CDR3 amino acids: CASSQQDRGPGYTF. CDR3 sequence (DNA): TGTGCCAGCAGCCAACAGGACAGGGGGCCTGGCTACACCTTC. The chain couples TRBV7-8 to TRBJ1-2, with 11 bases that match TRBD1. V lost 5 bases, J lost 7 bases, and 6 bases stayed unmatched. This CDR3 region has 14 residues. Germline V gene data show CDR1 as SGHVS and CDR2 as FQNEAQ.

This clone was detected ten times or more. The gene calls are TRBV24-1 and TRBJ2-7, with 9 bases identical to TRBD1. Per the germline V gene, CDR1 is KGHDR and CDR2 is SFDVKD. The J segment lost 3 bases and the V segment lost 3 bases, leaving 5 bases of the junction unmatched. The length of the CDR3 is 15 residues. CDR3 coding DNA: TGTGCCACCAGTGATATACGGGGACAGGGCTACGAGCAGTACTTC. It codes for CATSDIRGQGYEQYF.

The chain carries TRBV12-5 and TRBJ1-1; no definite D call. Trimming left V 6 bases short and J 1 base short, with 21 bases between. This CDR3 contains 17 residues. Looked up from germline, CDR1 is LGHNT and CDR2 is FRNRAP. The DNA for the CDR3 is TGTGCTAGTGGATACCCGGCTCGGTTCAGGCAGAACACTGAAGCTTTCTTT. Protein sequence: CASGYPARFRQNTEAFF. The full variable domain, rest sourced from reference TRBV12-5 and TRBJ1-1, is DARVTQTPRHKVTEMGQEVTMRCQPILGHNTVFWYRQTMMQGLELLAYFRNRAPLDDSGMPKDRFSAEMPDATLATLKIQPSEPRDSAVYFCASGYPARFRQNTEAFFGQGTRLTVV.